This T cell receptor beta chain was obtained from a study of T-cell memory formation after mild COVID-19. Study details: The two donors had largely donor-specific TCR clusters. Overall study findings and caveats: Clones contracting over day 15 to 85 were CD4/CD8 balanced, with later expanders leaning CD4+. Of the contracting clones, CD4+ ones lay mainly in CM and EM, and CD8+ ones in EMRA.

Employing constant-segment primers, 5'RACE generated TCR alpha and TCR beta cDNA libraries bearing sample barcodes and UMIs. TCRdb independently ran MiXCR on the 5' RACE reads; one entry per CDR3 protein. The table shows roughly 560,000 distinct CDR3 sequences, with over 20% occurring only once. This clonotype was seen a handful of times. Its specificity is unknown. This CDR3 is 17 amino acids long. The trim removed 0 bases at V and 5 bases at J, leaving 11 bases unmatched. Germline V gene lookup returns CDR1 LGHNA and CDR2 YSLEER. The receptor comes from an adult woman who had mild COVID-19 (a few samples of this study predate the infection). Cell type and time point are not known. This chain joins TRBV4-3 and TRBJ2-3; TRBD2 aligns across 7 bases. Sequencing was carried out using PBMCs or a T cell subset sorted from them (not recorded which). CDR3 sequence: CASSQDLERGWGDTQYF. DNA of the CDR3: TGCGCCAGCAGCCAAGATCTCGAGCGGGGTTGGGGAGATACGCAGTATTTT.